This record covers a single TCR beta chain. The sample's time point: after neoadjuvant nivolumab, at surgical resection. The data were taken from a study of neoadjuvant anti-PD-1 for oral cavity cancer. The CDR3 is made up of 12 amino acids. Germline lookup yields CDR1 WSHSY and CDR2 SAAADI. The J segment lost 4 bases and the V segment lost 6 bases, leaving 3 bases of the junction unmatched. Generated by immunoSEQ multiplex PCR, the TCRdb table keeps only in-frame clones and is missing some. The data hold more than 11,000 clones, with 65% to 80% observed a single time. This sequence was found in a person aged 40-85 years with oral cavity squamous cell carcinoma. The V and J genes are TRBV10-2 and TRBJ2-7, with TRBD1 identical over 7 bases. This specimen consisted of PBMCs, obtained after nivolumab (anti-PD-1) treatment. As DNA, the CDR3 is TGCGCCAGCAGCCACAGGGGTTACGAGCAGTACTTC. Amino acid sequence: CASSHRGYEQYF.